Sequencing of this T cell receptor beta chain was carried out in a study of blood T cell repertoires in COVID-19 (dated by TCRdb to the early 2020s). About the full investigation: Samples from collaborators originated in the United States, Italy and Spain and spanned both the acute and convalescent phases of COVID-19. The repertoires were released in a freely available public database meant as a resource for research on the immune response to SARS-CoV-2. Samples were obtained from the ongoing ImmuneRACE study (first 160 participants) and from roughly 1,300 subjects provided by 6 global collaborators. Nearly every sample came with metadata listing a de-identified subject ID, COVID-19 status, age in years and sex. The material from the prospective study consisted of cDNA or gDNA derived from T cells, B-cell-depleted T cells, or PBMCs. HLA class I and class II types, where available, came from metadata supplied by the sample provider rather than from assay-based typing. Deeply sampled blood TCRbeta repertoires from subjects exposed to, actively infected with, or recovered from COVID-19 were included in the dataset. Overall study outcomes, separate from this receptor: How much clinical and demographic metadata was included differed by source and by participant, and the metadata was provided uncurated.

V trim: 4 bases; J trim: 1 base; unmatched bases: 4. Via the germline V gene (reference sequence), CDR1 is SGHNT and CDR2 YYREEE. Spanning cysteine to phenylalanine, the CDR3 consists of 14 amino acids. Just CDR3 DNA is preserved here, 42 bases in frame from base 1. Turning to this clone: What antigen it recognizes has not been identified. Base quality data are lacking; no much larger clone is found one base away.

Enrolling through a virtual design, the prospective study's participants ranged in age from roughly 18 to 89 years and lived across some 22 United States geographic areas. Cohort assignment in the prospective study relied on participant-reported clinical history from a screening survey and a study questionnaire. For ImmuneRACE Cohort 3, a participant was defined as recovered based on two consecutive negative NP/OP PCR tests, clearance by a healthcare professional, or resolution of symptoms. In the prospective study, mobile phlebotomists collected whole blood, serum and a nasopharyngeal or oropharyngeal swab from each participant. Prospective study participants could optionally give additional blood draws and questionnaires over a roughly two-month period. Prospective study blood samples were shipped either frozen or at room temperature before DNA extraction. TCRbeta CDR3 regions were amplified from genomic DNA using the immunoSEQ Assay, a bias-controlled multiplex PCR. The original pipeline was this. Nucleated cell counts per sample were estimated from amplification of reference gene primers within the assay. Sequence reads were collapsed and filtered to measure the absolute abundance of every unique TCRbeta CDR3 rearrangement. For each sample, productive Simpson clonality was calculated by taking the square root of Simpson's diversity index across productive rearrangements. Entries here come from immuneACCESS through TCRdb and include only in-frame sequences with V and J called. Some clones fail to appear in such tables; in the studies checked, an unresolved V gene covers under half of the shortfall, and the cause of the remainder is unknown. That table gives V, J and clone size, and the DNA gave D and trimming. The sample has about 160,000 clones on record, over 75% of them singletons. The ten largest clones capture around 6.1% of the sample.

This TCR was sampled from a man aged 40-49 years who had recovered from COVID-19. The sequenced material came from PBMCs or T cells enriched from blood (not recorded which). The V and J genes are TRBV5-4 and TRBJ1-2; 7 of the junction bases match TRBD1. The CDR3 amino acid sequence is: CASSTDRFNYGYTF. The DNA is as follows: TGTGCCAGCAGCACGGACAGGTTTAACTATGGCTACACCTTC.